The clone carrying this TCR beta chain showed up many times. The antigen remains unidentified. The germline V gene encodes CDR1 MNHNS and CDR2 SASEGT. The CDR3 is 16 amino acids. Trimming removed 6 bases from V and 3 bases from J; junction bases left unmatched: 8. The data were obtained in a study of T cells in Graves' hyperthyroidism and ophthalmopathy. General observations from the study: Ophthalmopathy was predicted by the model a median of roughly 6.6 months ahead of onset. Ophthalmopathy cases were set apart from stable hyperthyroidism by a 13 V-J model. Researchers found most expanded thyroid clonotypes above 0.001 in blood as well.

RNA transcripts were the template for amplifying TCR beta CDR3 regions. The HTBI primer set was used in a first-round RT-PCR of the TCR CDR3. Using its own MiXCR run on the multiplex PCR reads, TCRdb lists one record per CDR3 protein. The sample includes roughly 400,000 distinct CDR3 sequences, around 15% of them seen just once. Sequenced input: blood. The sequence derives from a man aged 45 to 65 with Graves' ophthalmopathy. The rearrangement joins TRBV6-1 to TRBJ1-4, with 9 bases identical to TRBD1. DNA for the CDR3: TGTGCCAGCAGACCCCACAGGGGGCTGGCTAATGAAAAACTGTTTTTT. Translated: CASRPHRGLANEKLFF.